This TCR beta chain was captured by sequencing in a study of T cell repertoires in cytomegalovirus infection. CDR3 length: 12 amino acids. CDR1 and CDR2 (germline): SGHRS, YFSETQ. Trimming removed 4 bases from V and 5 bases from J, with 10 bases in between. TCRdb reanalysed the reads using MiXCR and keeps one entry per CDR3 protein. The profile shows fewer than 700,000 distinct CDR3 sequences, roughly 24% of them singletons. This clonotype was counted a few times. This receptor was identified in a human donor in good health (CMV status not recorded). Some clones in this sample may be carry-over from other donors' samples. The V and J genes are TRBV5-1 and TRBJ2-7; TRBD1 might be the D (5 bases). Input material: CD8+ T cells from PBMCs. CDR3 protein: CASSKTANEQYF. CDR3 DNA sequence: TGCGCCAGCAGCAAGACAGCAAACGAGCAGTACTTC.